This T cell receptor (beta chain) was identified during a study of T-cell reconstitution after alpha-beta-depleted transplantation in children. This clonotype has at least ten counts. Unique molecular identifiers were incorporated when the TCRbeta library was constructed. TCRdb reprocessed the PCR reads via MiXCR and lists one record per CDR3 protein. The table has a few hundred thousand distinct CDR3 sequences, 13% seen once; the top ten hold around 4%. CDR1 is MDHEN and CDR2 is SYDVKM in the germline V gene. The CDR3 contains 14 residues. The ends were cut back, 4 bases at V and 7 bases at J, with 14 bases in the middle.

The starting material was PBMCs, obtained from the stem cell graft. This receptor was taken from a human donor who donated a stem cell graft to a child with Fanconi anemia. The genes are TRBV28 and TRBJ2-4, with D perhaps being TRBD1 or TRBD2 (5 bases each). The DNA of the CDR3 is TGTGCCAGCAGTTCGACCGGGACGGGGAACATTCAGTACTTC. This translates into CASSSTGTGNIQYF.